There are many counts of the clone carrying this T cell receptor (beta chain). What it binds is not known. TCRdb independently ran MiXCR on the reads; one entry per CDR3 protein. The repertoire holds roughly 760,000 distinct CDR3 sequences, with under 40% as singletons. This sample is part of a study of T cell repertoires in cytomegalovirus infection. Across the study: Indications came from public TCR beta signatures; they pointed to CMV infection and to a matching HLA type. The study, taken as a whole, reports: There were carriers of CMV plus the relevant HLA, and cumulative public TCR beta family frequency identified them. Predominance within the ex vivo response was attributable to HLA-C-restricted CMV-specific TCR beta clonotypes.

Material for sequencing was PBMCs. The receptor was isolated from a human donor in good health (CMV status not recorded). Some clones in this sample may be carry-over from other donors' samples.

The CDR3 loop is CASTRSQGTGRTEQYF. DNA of the CDR3: TGTGCCAGCACCCGGAGCCAGGGGACAGGGAGAACAGAGCAGTACTTC. This chain links TRBV7-8 with TRBJ2-7, with 9 bases lining up with TRBD1. Per the germline V gene, CDR1 is SGHVS and CDR2 is FQNEAQ. The length of the CDR3 is 16 residues. V lost 7 bases to trimming and J lost 7 bases; unmatched junction nucleotides: 17. The entire variable domain, with the rest obtained from reference TRBV7-8 and TRBJ2-7, is as follows: GAGVSQSPRYKVAKRGQDVALRCDPISGHVSLFWYQQALGQGPEFLTYFQNEAQLDKSGLPSDRFFAERPEGSVSTLKIQRTQQEDSAVYLCASTRSQGTGRTEQYFGPGTRLTVT.